Shown below are 9 T cell receptor beta chains from a single sample sequenced in a study of OX40 agonist ivuxolimab in advanced cancers. TCRdb's copy holds only in-frame clones and misses some; the assay was immunoSEQ multiplex PCR. The sample shows approximately 70,000 clones, roughly 85% of them seen only once. The sequences come from CD4+ or CD8+ T cells sorted from blood, collected in a trial of the OX40 agonist ivuxolimab. The receptors originated from an adult with an advanced solid tumor such as melanoma, head and neck, liver or kidney cancer.

V gene TRBV5-6 combines with J gene TRBJ2-7; 9 nucleotides match TRBD2. With 6 bases clipped from V and 2 bases from J, the junction kept 15 bases outside the gene matches. The V gene's germline CDR1 is SGHDT and CDR2 YYEEEE. The CDR3 runs 17 residues. This CDR3 reads CASTFAGGRASPYEQYF. In DNA, the CDR3 is TGTGCCAGCACCTTCGCCGGCGGGAGGGCCTCCCCCTACGAGCAGTACTTC. Supplemented by reference TRBV5-6 and TRBJ2-7, the full variable domain reads DAGVTQSPTHLIKTRGQQVTLRCSPKSGHDTVSWYQQALGQGPQFIFQYYEEEERQRGNFPDRFSGHQFPNYSSELNVNALLLGDSALYLCASTFAGGRASPYEQYFGPGTRLTVT.

This chain connects TRBV10-3 to TRBJ1-5; a weak D match, TRBD1 (5 bases). Trimming removed 0 bases from V and 4 bases from J, with 10 bases in between. The CDR3 runs to 15 residues. Germline values: CDR1 ENHRY, CDR2 SYGVKD. The CDR3 DNA sequence: TGTGCCATCAGTGAGTCACAGGTACTTAATCAGCCCCAGCATTTT. Translating gives CAISESQVLNQPQHF.

The chain joins TRBV5-6 to TRBJ2-3; 7 nucleotides agree with TRBD2. This CDR3 contains 14 residues. Germline CDR1 reads SGHDT; CDR2 reads YYEEEE. J lost 7 bases, V lost 4 bases, and 9 bases had no gene match. The CDR3 DNA follows: TGTGCCAGCAGCGAGAACCTAGCGGCTAATACGCAGTATTTT. This translates into CASSENLAANTQYF.

The chain has TRBV11-2 and TRBJ1-6; D not certain. Germline lookup yields CDR1 SGHAT and CDR2 FQNNGV. V was trimmed by 5 bases and J by 0 bases, leaving 17 bases between them. The CDR3 is 18 residues long. This CDR3 reads CASSRLEGLSSYNSPLHF. CDR3 bases: TGTGCCAGCAGCCGCCTAGAGGGTTTAAGCTCCTATAATTCACCCCTCCACTTT.

The V gene is TRBV30, the J gene TRBJ1-2; D remains unclear. V lost 2 bases and J lost 4, with 5 bases in between. The CDR3 length is 11 residues. In germline, CDR1 is GTSNPN, CDR2 SVGIG (reference sequence). The CDR3 spells CAWSPGYGYTF. CDR3 DNA sequence: TGTGCCTGGAGTCCTGGCTATGGCTACACCTTC. The full variable domain, completed using reference TRBV30 and TRBJ1-2, is SQTIHQWPATLVQPVGSPLSLECTVEGTSNPNLYWYRQAAGRGLQLLFYSVGIGQISSEVPQNLSASRPQDRQFILSSKKLLLSDSGFYLCAWSPGYGYTFGSGTRLTVV.

This clone has only one observation. The CDR3 nucleotides read TGTGCCAGTAGTTCCCTGATGCGGGGGGCCCAAGAGACCCAGTACTTC. Its translation is CASSSLMRGAQETQYF. The chain carries TRBV19 and TRBJ2-5; 8 bases line up with TRBD2. This CDR3 region has 16 residues. Trimming at V came to 5 bases and at J to 1 base, leaving 9 bases not matched to a gene. Germline CDR1 LNHDA, CDR2 SQIVND (reference sequence). Based on the CDR3 plus reference TRBV19 and TRBJ2-5, the full variable domain is DGGITQSPKYLFRKEGQNVTLSCEQNLNHDAMYWYRQDPGQGLRLIYYSQIVNDFQKGDIAEGYSVSREKKESFPLTVTSAQKNPTAFYLCASSSLMRGAQETQYFGPGTRLLVL.

This clone has a handful of counts. J is TRBJ1-1 and V is TRBV7-9; 9 nucleotides align to TRBD1. CDR1 and CDR2 (germline): SEHNR, FQNEAQ (reference sequence). Unmatched junction bases numbered 12, after V lost 4 bases and J lost 6 bases. The CDR3 runs 16 residues. CDR3 DNA sequence: TGTGCCAGCAGCTCGTACAGGGGGCGAATACGGGCTGAAGCTTTCTTT. Protein: CASSSYRGRIRAEAFF.

The genes are TRBV7-9 and TRBJ1-5; no firm D call. Trimming shortened V by 5 bases and J by 4 bases, and 12 bases separated the two germline ends. This CDR3 has 14 amino acids. Per the germline V gene, CDR1 is SEHNR and CDR2 is FQNEAQ (reference sequence). The CDR3: CASSPGNPNQPQHF. DNA of the CDR3: TGTGCCAGCAGCCCCGGGAACCCGAATCAGCCCCAGCATTTT.

The chain links TRBV6-6 to TRBJ1-5; the D gene is possibly TRBD1 (6 bases). Between the trimmed V and J ends, which lost 4 bases and 1 base, there was a span of 11 bases. Germline-derived CDR1 and CDR2 are MNHNY and SVGAGI (reference sequence). The CDR3 consists of 15 residues. CDR3 sequence reads: CASSLRGQSNQPQHF. In DNA form, the CDR3 reads TGTGCCAGCAGTTTACGGGGGCAGAGCAATCAGCCCCAGCATTTT.